What follows are 22 T cell receptor beta chains derived from one specimen sequenced in a study of tumour-infiltrating T cells in Burkitt lymphoma. Sequencing used immunoSEQ multiplex PCR; TCRdb keeps in-frame clones, though not all of them. This sample carries roughly 15,000 clones, roughly 75% of them seen once, and the ten largest clones take more than 5.5%. What was sequenced was tumor tissue. These receptors came from a human donor with diffuse large B-cell lymphoma.

The chain is built from TRBV15 and TRBJ1-2, with no clear D. Trimming stripped 5 bases from V and 5 bases from J, with 18 bases between. This CDR3 is built from 15 residues. Germline-derived CDR1 and CDR2 are LNHNV and YYDKDF (reference sequence). In nucleotides, the CDR3 is TGTGCCACCAGCCGCGATGACACCTCTGGGTATGGCTACACCTTC. Translation: CATSRDDTSGYGYTF. Full variable domain (outside the CDR3, taken from reference TRBV15 and TRBJ1-2): DAMVIQNPRYQVTQFGKPVTLSCSQTLNHNVMYWYQQKSSQAPKLLFHYYDKDFNNEADTPDNFQSRRPNTSFCFLDIRSPGLGDTAMYLCATSRDDTSGYGYTFGSGTRLTVV.

This clone showed up just a few times. This chain connects TRBV13 to TRBJ2-1; TRBD2 aligns across 7 bases. J gave up 8 bases and V 3 bases, and 13 bases lay outside the gene matches. The CDR3 has 16 residues. Germline CDR1 PRHDT, CDR2 FYEKMQ (reference sequence). CDR3 loop: CASSFSTSQSVHEQFF. CDR3 sequence (DNA): TGTGCCAGCAGCTTCTCGACTAGCCAATCAGTCCATGAGCAGTTCTTC. The whole variable domain, remainder taken from reference TRBV13 and TRBJ2-1, is AAGVIQSPRHLIKEKRETATLKCYPIPRHDTVYWYQQGPGQDPQFLISFYEKMQSDKGSIPDRFSAQQFSDYHSELNMSSLELGDSALYFCASSFSTSQSVHEQFFGPGTRLTVL.

CDR3 DNA sequence: TGTGCCAGCAGCTTTGAGGGTCCCGGGACAGCGTACAATGAGCAGTTCTTC. Translation: CASSFEGPGTAYNEQFF. V gene TRBV2 combines with J gene TRBJ2-1; TRBD1 matches 7 bases. This CDR3 spans 17 amino acids. Per germline, CDR1 SNHLY and CDR2 FYNNEI. V was clipped by 6 bases and J by 4 bases; unmatched bases: 15.

CDR3 coding DNA: TGCAGCGTCTTCACCAGTAACTATGGCTACACCTTC. It yields the protein CSVFTSNYGYTF. The V and J genes are TRBV29-1 and TRBJ1-2; D not resolved. Germline-derived CDR1 and CDR2 are SQVTM and ANQGSEA. The CDR3 loop spans 12 amino acids. Deletions cut 6 bases from V and 1 base from J, with 9 bases between.

This clone turned up a few times. This chain uses TRBV5-1 with TRBJ2-1, with D perhaps matching TRBD2 (5 bases). The CDR3 runs to 15 residues. Germline assignment: CDR1 SGHRS and CDR2 YFSETQ. V gave up 0 bases and J gave up 5 bases, with 12 bases separating them. The CDR3 here is CASSLGLAHHNEQFF. The DNA of the CDR3 is TGCGCCAGCAGCTTGGGCCTAGCCCACCACAATGAGCAGTTCTTC. The full variable domain, with the rest looked up from reference TRBV5-1 and TRBJ2-1, is KAGVTQTPRYLIKTRGQQVTLSCSPISGHRSVSWYQQTPGQGLQFLFEYFSETQRNKGNFPGRFSGRQFSNSRSEMNVSTLELGDSALYLCASSLGLAHHNEQFFGPGTRLTVL.

This clone came up once. The rearrangement uses TRBV5-1 and TRBJ1-3, with a tentative D call TRBD1 (5 bases). The CDR3 extends over 16 amino acids. The germline gives CDR1 SGHRS, CDR2 YFSETQ. V was trimmed by 4 bases and J by 1 base, leaving 15 bases between them. CDR3 protein: CASSPGTLSSGNTIYF. The CDR3 DNA reads as TGCGCCAGCAGCCCCGGGACCCTGTCGTCTGGAAACACCATATATTTT.

The chain recombines TRBV6-1 with TRBJ2-7, with a possible D match to TRBD2 (7 bases). Trimming took 3 bases from V and 2 from J, leaving 23 bases between them. This CDR3 is built from 18 residues. Per germline, CDR1 MNHNS and CDR2 SASEGT. The DNA of the CDR3 is TGTGCCAGCAGTGACCCAATGGAATTAGGGGGGGACCCCTACGAGCAGTACTTC. Amino acids: CASSDPMELGGDPYEQYF.

The chain combines TRBV7-6 with TRBJ2-7, with D possibly being TRBD1 (6 bases). CDR3 length: 13 residues. Germline loops: CDR1 SGHVS, CDR2 FNYEAQ. Deletions cut 5 bases from V and 3 bases from J, with 11 bases between. DNA for the CDR3: TGTGCCAGCAGCCAGGGGAGCGGCTACGAGCAGTACGTC. It translates to CASSQGSGYEQYV.

This chain connects TRBV15 to TRBJ2-7, with TRBD1 matching over 9 bases. V gave up 1 base and J gave up 2 bases; unmatched junction bases: 6. This CDR3 has 16 amino acids. Germline CDR1 LNHNV, CDR2 YYDKDF (reference sequence). The CDR3 spells CATSRVRDRAAYEQYF. The CDR3 DNA reads as TGTGCCACCAGCAGAGTTAGGGACAGGGCTGCCTACGAGCAGTACTTC.

The V call is TRBV19, the J call TRBJ1-1; 10 bases are a match to TRBD1. CDR3 length: 14 residues. Germline CDR1 and CDR2: LNHDA and SQIVND (reference sequence). After removal of 2 bases from V and 8 bases from J, the junction contained 5 bases not matched to a gene. The CDR3 protein is CASSIPGQGSEAFF. The CDR3 DNA is TGTGCCAGTAGTATACCGGGACAGGGGTCGGAAGCTTTCTTT.

This rearrangement joins TRBV27 to TRBJ1-2, with D possibly matching TRBD1 (6 bases). CDR1 MNHEY and CDR2 SMNVEV come from the germline V gene (reference sequence). The CDR3 runs to 13 residues. Trimming removed 6 bases at V and 4 bases at J, with 12 bases between. The CDR3 sequence is CASSLGGLYGYTF. The CDR3 DNA sequence: TGTGCCAGCAGCCTGGGGGGGCTCTATGGCTACACCTTC.

This chain joins TRBV25-1 and TRBJ2-1; possible D gene TRBD2, 5 bases. The CDR3 spans 15 residues. Per germline, CDR1 MGHDK and CDR2 SYGVNS. Trimming pared 1 base from V and 0 bases from J, leaving 7 bases between. The CDR3 sequence: CASSEFRGSYNEQFF. In nucleotides, the CDR3 is TGTGCCAGCAGTGAATTCCGGGGCTCCTACAATGAGCAGTTCTTC.

The chain links TRBV18 to TRBJ1-1, with a possible D match to TRBD1 (6 bases). Deletions cut 4 bases from V and 3 bases from J, with 12 bases between. Germline loops: CDR1 KGHSH, CDR2 LQKENI. The CDR3 runs to 14 residues. The DNA for the CDR3 is TGTGCCAGCTCACTCGGACAGATAGACACTGAAGCTTTCTTT. Its translation is CASSLGQIDTEAFF.

The chain joins TRBV6-6 to TRBJ2-7; possibly TRBD1 for D (5 bases). The V and J ends lost 2 bases and 9 bases respectively, with 17 bases between them. CDR1 and CDR2 from the germline V gene are MNHNY and SVGAGI (reference sequence). The CDR3 has 14 amino acids. In DNA form, the CDR3 reads TGTGCCAGCAGTTACGCTAGGGGAAGCAGGGCGCAGTACTTC. Encoded protein: CASSYARGSRAQYF.

The genes are TRBV13 and TRBJ1-1, with 7 bases identical to TRBD1. J gave up 4 bases and V 5 bases, and 10 bases lay outside the gene matches. The CDR3 runs 15 residues. The germline gives CDR1 PRHDT, CDR2 FYEKMQ (reference sequence). The CDR3 spells CASSPPTGLGTEAFF. CDR3 DNA: TGTGCCAGCAGCCCGCCGACAGGGCTGGGCACTGAAGCTTTCTTT.

The chain carries TRBV11-3 and TRBJ1-1, with a tentative D call TRBD1 (5 bases). Per germline, CDR1 SGHNT and CDR2 YENEEA. With 5 bases removed from V and 1 base from J, the gap between germline ends came to 23 bases. The CDR3 covers 18 residues. The CDR3 is CASSLSSQIQGRNTEAFF. The CDR3 nucleotides are TGTGCCAGCAGCCTTTCCTCTCAAATCCAGGGAAGGAACACTGAAGCTTTCTTT.

The rearrangement joins TRBV7-8 to TRBJ2-1; 8 positions match TRBD2. The CDR3 has 17 amino acids. Looked up from germline, CDR1 is SGHVS and CDR2 is FQNEAQ. V gave up 1 base and J gave up 8 bases; unmatched junction bases: 13. The DNA for the CDR3 is TGTGCCAGCAGCTTAGAAGCGGGAGAGGCACCGGGGGATGAGCAGTTCTTC. Amino acid sequence: CASSLEAGEAPGDEQFF.

The genes are TRBV27 and TRBJ2-7; 7 bases are shared with TRBD1. The length of the CDR3 is 12 residues. Looked up from germline, CDR1 is MNHEY and CDR2 is SMNVEV (reference sequence). V dropped 8 bases and J dropped 6; count of bases not matched to a gene: 7. CDR3 sequence reads: CASRQGFAEQYF. In nucleotides, the CDR3 is TGTGCCAGCCGACAGGGTTTCGCCGAGCAGTACTTC.

The chain uses TRBV9 and TRBJ2-2; D may be TRBD2 (5 bases). Germline V gene lookup returns CDR1 SGDLS and CDR2 YYNGEE. V lost 0 bases and J lost 6, with 6 bases in between. CDR3 length: 13 residues. The CDR3: CASSVASPGELFF. The CDR3 coding sequence is TGTGCCAGCAGCGTAGCTAGCCCCGGGGAGCTGTTTTTT.

This chain connects TRBV5-6 to TRBJ2-7; D remains ambiguous. In germline, CDR1 is SGHDT, CDR2 YYEEEE. CDR3 length: 12 residues. Deletions cut 0 bases from V and 3 bases from J, with 4 bases between. CDR3 nucleotides: TGTGCCAGCAGCTTGGGCGGCTACGAGCAGTACGTC. Protein product: CASSLGGYEQYV.

V and J are TRBV19 and TRBJ1-1, with 10 bases that match TRBD1. CDR1 and CDR2 from the germline V gene are LNHDA and SQIVND (reference sequence). CDR3 length: 15 amino acids. V trimming: 6 bases; J trimming: 0 bases; junction bases outside the gene matches: 4. CDR3 bases: TGTGCCAGTAGACCCGGGACAGGGGTGAACACTGAAGCTTTCTTT. It specifies CASRPGTGVNTEAFF.

The chain is built from TRBV30 and TRBJ1-1, with D unresolved. Germline assignment: CDR1 GTSNPN and CDR2 SVGIG (reference sequence). Trimming shortened V by 4 bases and J by 6 bases, and 12 bases separated the two germline ends. This CDR3 has 12 amino acids. The CDR3 DNA reads as TGTGCCTGGAAATGGCAGGCCCCTGAAGCTTTCTTT. Residues: CAWKWQAPEAFF.